This entry features one TCR beta chain sequence. The data belong to a study of blood T cell repertoires in COVID-19. Overall study: The origin of the acute and convalescent COVID-19 samples was the United States, Italy and Spain.

Germline V gene data show CDR1 as SGDLS and CDR2 as YYNGEE. V was clipped by 0 bases and J by 0 bases, with 7 bases between them. The CDR3 length is 16 residues. Per the original data handling: Quantification of nucleated cells was approximated via reference gene primer amplification. Profiled with immunoSEQ multiplex PCR; TCRdb holds only in-frame clones, not every one. For V, J and clone size, that table is used; D and trimming come from the DNA. Here the sample spans some 70,000 clones, more than 75% being singletons. This chain uses TRBV9 with TRBJ1-6, with D unclear. The sequence was obtained from a human donor in a cohort sampled during active COVID-19. Sequenced: peripheral blood. CDR3 region: CASSVGGSSYNSPLHF. CDR3 coding DNA: TGTGCCAGCAGCGTAGGTGGGAGCTCCTATAATTCACCCCTCCACTTT.